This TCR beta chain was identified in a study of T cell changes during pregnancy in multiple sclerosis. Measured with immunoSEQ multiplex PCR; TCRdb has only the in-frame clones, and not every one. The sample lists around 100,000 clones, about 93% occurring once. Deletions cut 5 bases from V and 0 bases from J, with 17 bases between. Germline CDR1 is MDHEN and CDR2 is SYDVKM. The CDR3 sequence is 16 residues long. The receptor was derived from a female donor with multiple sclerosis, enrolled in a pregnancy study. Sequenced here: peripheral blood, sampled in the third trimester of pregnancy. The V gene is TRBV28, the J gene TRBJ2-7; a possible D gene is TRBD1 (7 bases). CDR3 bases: TGTGCCAGCAGTATGTACTGGCAGGGGGGCTCCTACGAGCAGTACTTC. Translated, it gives CASSMYWQGGSYEQYF.